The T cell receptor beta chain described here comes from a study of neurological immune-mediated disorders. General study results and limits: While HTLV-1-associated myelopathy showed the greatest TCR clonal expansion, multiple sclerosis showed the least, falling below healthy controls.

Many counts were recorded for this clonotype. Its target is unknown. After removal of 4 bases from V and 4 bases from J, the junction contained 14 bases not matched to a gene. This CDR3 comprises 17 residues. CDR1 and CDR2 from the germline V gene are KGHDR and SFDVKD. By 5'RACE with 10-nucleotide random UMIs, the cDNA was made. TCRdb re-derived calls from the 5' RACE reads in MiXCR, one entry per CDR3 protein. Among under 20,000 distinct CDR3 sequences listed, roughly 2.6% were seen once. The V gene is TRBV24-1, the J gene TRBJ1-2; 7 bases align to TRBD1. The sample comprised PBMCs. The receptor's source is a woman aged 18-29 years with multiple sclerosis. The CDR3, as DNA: TGTGCCACCAGTGACAGTGGGGCGGGACAGATTCTCTATGGCTACACCTTC. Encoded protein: CATSDSGAGQILYGYTF.